This TCR beta chain was retrieved from a study of regulatory T cells in long-lasting Graves disease. CDR3 length equals 13 residues. Germline values: CDR1 MNHEY, CDR2 SMNVEV (reference sequence). With 2 bases clipped from V and 5 bases from J, the junction kept 2 bases outside the gene matches. General observations from the study: TCR diversity was lower in persistent Graves' patients than in newly diagnosed ones. Persistent disease preferred TRBV28, TRBJ1-2 and TRBJ2-5.

Noted time point: persistent/refractory GD, antithyroid drugs over 5 years with positive TRAb. The TCR library used RNA extracted from PBMCs. EDTA tubes held roughly 9.2 milliliters of peripheral blood from each patient. iRepertoire HTBI primers and Arm-PCR of CDR3 regions built TCR beta libraries. One entry per CDR3 protein results from TCRdb running MiXCR on the multiplex PCR reads. The table has fewer than 400,000 distinct CDR3 sequences, around 20% seen once; the top ten hold 25% to 35%. This clonotype was detected ten times or more. Its specificity is unknown. The clonotype comes from a female donor with Graves disease. The sequencing used peripheral blood mononuclear cells (PBMCs), collected when the disease was refractory, from a patient treated with antithyroid drugs. This chain joins TRBV27 and TRBJ2-7; 8 bases match TRBD2. Here the CDR3 DNA reads TGTGCCAGCAGTTTAGCGGGGGGAGACGAGCAGTACTTC. This sequence encodes CASSLAGGDEQYF.